Following are 2 T cell receptor beta chains from one sample sequenced in a study of T cells in Graves' hyperthyroidism and ophthalmopathy (dated by TCRdb to the late 2010s). Library prep was done by multiplex PCR. TCRdb records Illumina HiSeq 2000 as the sequencer. The TCR beta CDR3 regions were amplified from RNA transcripts. The TCR CDR3 was subjected to a first round of RT-PCR using the HTBI primer set and the Qiagen OneStep RT-PCR kit. TCRdb's own reprocessing of the public reads used fastp at Q25 and MiXCR and kept productive beta chains. Under each unique CDR3 protein, matching rows form one entry showing the most common genes and DNA. A total of about half a million distinct CDR3 sequences appear in this sample, less than 20% of them only once. Clones ranked in the top ten supply roughly 44% of the sample. Sequencing used blood. These TCRs come from a man aged 35-49 years with Graves' ophthalmopathy.

The J gene is TRBJ2-3, the V gene TRBV2; tentatively, D is TRBD2 (6 bases). The V gene's germline CDR1 is SNHLY and CDR2 FYNNEI. The CDR3 runs 14 residues. The V end was cut by 4 bases, the J end by 3 bases, with 11 bases between. The CDR3 DNA reads as TGTGCCAGCAGTGTCGGGAGAGCGACAGATACGCAGTATTTT. It encodes CASSVGRATDTQYF.

This clonotype appeared a few times. The rearrangement links TRBV2 to TRBJ2-7; 9 bases are shared with TRBD1. After removal of 10 bases from V and 2 bases from J, the junction contained 9 bases not matched to a gene. CDR3 size: 14 residues. CDR1 and CDR2 (germline): SNHLY, FYNNEI. In nucleotides, the CDR3 is TGTGCCACCCTCTTGGACAGGGGTACCTACGAGCAGTACTTC. Protein product: CATLLDRGTYEQYF. Variable domain in full (rest from reference TRBV2 and TRBJ2-7): EPEVTQTPSHQVTQMGQEVILRCVPISNHLYFYWYRQILGQKVEFLVSFYNNEISEKSEIFDDQFSVERPDGSNFTLKIRSTKLEDSAMYFCATLLDRGTYEQYFGPGTRLTVT.